The 21 T cell receptor beta chains below come from one sample, sequenced in a study of post-analysis software for immune sequencing data (dated by TCRdb to the mid-2010s). The full study reports these points: Patients showed significantly higher frequencies than controls for a handful of TRBV segments, among them TRBV5-6, TRBV5-1 and TRBV20-1.

Library prep was done by PCR. The sequencer was an Illumina HiSeq 2500. To reduce PCR and sequencing biases, unique molecular identifiers were incorporated into the TCR beta cDNA libraries. TCRdb ran its own pipeline on the public reads, namely fastp trimming at Q25 and MiXCR clone calling, and kept in-frame beta chains. Every entry covers one CDR3 protein and lists the most common genes and DNA from its rows. For this sample there are roughly 800,000 distinct CDR3 sequences; approximately 50% appear just once. Jointly, the top ten make up approximately 4.5% of the sample. No antigen is known for these receptors. The sample taken for sequencing was blood. These receptors were taken from a girl aged 10 to 17 with multiple sclerosis.

This clonotype was seen a few times. The rearrangement uses TRBV20-1 and TRBJ2-7; D remains unclear. Trimming took off 3 bases at V and 4 bases at J, with 10 bases between the two ends. The CDR3 is made up of 12 amino acids. Germline CDR1 is DFQATT and CDR2 is SNEGSKA (reference sequence). CDR3 region: CSASPGPYEQYF. CDR3 DNA: TGCAGTGCTAGTCCCGGGCCTTACGAGCAGTACTTC.

The rearrangement links TRBV4-1 to TRBJ2-5, with D hard to call. The CDR3 length is 13 residues. Deletions cut 2 bases from V and 2 bases from J, with 6 bases between. In germline, CDR1 is MGHRA, CDR2 YSYEKL. CDR3 coding DNA: TGCGCCAGCAGCCAAAGGGAACAAGAGACCCAGTACTTC. Translated: CASSQREQETQYF.

The chain links TRBV5-4 to TRBJ2-6; TRBD1 is a possible D gene (5 bases). V was pared by 3 bases and J by 4 bases, with 11 bases between. CDR3 length equals 15 residues. Germline V gene sequence: CDR1 SGHNT, CDR2 YYREEE (reference sequence). The CDR3 DNA reads as TGTGCCAGCAGCTACGGACAAGGAGGGGCCAACGTCCTGACTTTC. It translates to CASSYGQGGANVLTF.

This clonotype was detected once. The chain carries TRBV20-1 and TRBJ2-5, with 11 bases that match TRBD2. The last part of the DNA fits TRBJ2-7 better; the J call may be wrong. CDR3 size: 16 residues. Germline CDR1 and CDR2: DFQATT and SNEGSKA (reference sequence). This chain's CDR3 is CSARDFRLAGIYEQYF. The CDR3 region has the DNA TGCAGTGCTAGAGATTTCAGACTAGCGGGAATTTACGAGCAGTACTTC.

This clonotype showed up just a few times. V is TRBV6-5 and J is TRBJ2-1, with D possibly TRBD2 on 5 matching bases. V gave up 5 bases and J gave up 4 bases, with 9 bases separating them. The CDR3 is 13 residues long. Germline CDR1 is MNHEY and CDR2 is SVGAGI. The CDR3: CASSQTKYNEQFF. CDR3 in DNA: TGTGCCAGCAGTCAGACTAAATACAATGAGCAGTTCTTC.

Only a few counts were recorded for this clonotype. This rearrangement joins TRBV27 to TRBJ2-5; 9 nucleotides line up with TRBD1. The end of the DNA is better explained by TRBJ2-7, so the J call may be wrong. Germline loops: CDR1 MNHEY, CDR2 SMNVEV (reference sequence). The CDR3 covers 14 residues. The CDR3 is CASSLLGTGYEQYF. The CDR3 coding sequence is TGTGCCAGCAGTTTATTAGGGACAGGGTACGAGCAGTACTTC.

The chain joins TRBV2 to TRBJ2-7; D is unresolved. The CDR3 is 13 residues long. Trimming removed 4 bases at V and 0 bases at J, with 7 bases between. In germline, CDR1 is SNHLY, CDR2 FYNNEI. CDR3 sequence (DNA): TGTGCCAGCAGTGGCCAAGACTCCTACGAGCAGTACTTC. It translates to CASSGQDSYEQYF.

The chain recombines TRBV6-5 with TRBJ1-4; a weak D match, TRBD1 (5 bases). The CDR3 loop spans 14 amino acids. Trimming shortened V by 6 bases and J by 8 bases, and 16 bases separated the two germline ends. The V gene's germline CDR1 is MNHEY and CDR2 SVGAGI. The CDR3 sequence: CASRSGTQGEKLFF. DNA for the CDR3: TGTGCCAGCAGATCCGGGACCCAAGGGGAAAAACTGTTTTTT.

This sequence joins TRBV7-9 and TRBJ2-1; 7 bases line up with TRBD2. The CDR3 is 16 residues long. V was pared by 6 bases and J by 7 bases, with 15 bases of the junction left unmatched. Germline V CDR1 and CDR2: SEHNR, FQNEAQ (reference sequence). For the CDR3, the DNA is TGTGCCAGCAGTATCGGGGGAGGGAGGAGTAGGAATGAGCAGTTCTTC. Translation gives CASSIGGGRSRNEQFF.

This rearrangement joins TRBV28 to TRBJ1-2, with D perhaps TRBD1 (5 bases). Germline V gene sequence: CDR1 MDHEN, CDR2 SYDVKM. This CDR3 spans 14 amino acids. The ends were cut back, 6 bases at V and 4 bases at J, with 15 bases in the middle. The CDR3 nucleotides are TGTGCCAGCAGGGTGGGGGAGAGGTTCTATGGCTACACCTTC. Encoded protein: CASRVGERFYGYTF.

This clonotype occurred a few times. The chain has TRBV29-1 and TRBJ1-2; D is undetermined. The V and J ends lost 0 bases and 6 bases respectively, with 8 bases between them. The germline gives CDR1 SQVTM, CDR2 ANQGSEA. The CDR3 loop spans 12 amino acids. The CDR3 reads CSVEDLADGYTF. DNA of the CDR3: TGCAGCGTTGAAGATCTAGCCGATGGCTACACCTTC.

In DNA form, the CDR3 reads TGTGCCAGCAGTCCGCTGGGGGGTGTCAATCAGCCCCAGCATTTT. It encodes CASSPLGGVNQPQHF. The chain is built from TRBV12-3 or TRBV12-4 and TRBJ1-5, with a tentative D call TRBD1 (5 bases). V shed 5 bases and J shed 3 bases, with 14 bases lying between them. This CDR3 is built from 15 residues.

As for this clonotype: Its ends do not fully match the called genes, so a read error is possible. This chain links TRBV7-6 with TRBJ2-5; 7 nucleotides agree with TRBD1. The germline V gene has CDR1 SGHVS and CDR2 FNYEAQ. CDR3 length: 14 amino acids. The CDR3 bases are TGTGCCAGCGGCTTGACAGGGACACAAGAGACCCAGTACTTC. Encoded protein: CASGLTGTQETQYF.

This chain uses TRBV12-3 or TRBV12-4 with TRBJ2-7; the match to TRBD1 covers 10 bases. The CDR3 contains 16 residues. With 7 bases clipped from V and 2 bases from J, the junction kept 11 bases outside the gene matches. CDR3 bases: TGTGCCAGCACCCCTGGCGCGGGACAGGGGCCCTACGAGCAGTACTTC. It yields the protein CASTPGAGQGPYEQYF.

This chain uses TRBV4-2 with TRBJ2-7; TRBD1 aligns across 7 bases. Germline V CDR1 and CDR2: LGHNA, YNFKEQ. Unmatched junction bases numbered 10, after V lost 5 bases and J lost 3 bases. The CDR3 has 15 amino acids. The CDR3, as DNA: TGTGCCAGCAGCTCCCCGGGACAGTACGTCTACGAGCAGTACTTC. This translates into CASSSPGQYVYEQYF.

This clonotype has a handful of counts. CDR3 region: CASSLVGGVEKLFF. The CDR3 DNA sequence: TGTGCCAGCAGCTTAGTGGGAGGAGTTGAAAAACTGTTTTTT. J is TRBJ1-4 and V is TRBV7-6; no clear D gene. This CDR3 is built from 14 residues. Germline CDR1 SGHVS, CDR2 FNYEAQ. V was clipped by 1 base and J by 7 bases, with 10 bases between them.

The chain employs TRBV29-1 and TRBJ1-1, with 7 bases that match TRBD1. Germline V gene data show CDR1 as SQVTM and CDR2 as ANQGSEA. Trimming cost V 6 bases and J 11 bases; bases outside gene matches: 6. This CDR3 comprises 10 residues. The CDR3 loop is CSVTGTAAFF. Written as DNA, the CDR3 is TGCAGCGTGACCGGGACAGCGGCTTTCTTT.

The V and J genes are TRBV28 and TRBJ2-3, with D tentatively TRBD2 (5 bases). Germline V gene sequence: CDR1 MDHEN, CDR2 SYDVKM. The ends were cut back, 10 bases at V and 2 bases at J, with 13 bases in the middle. The CDR3 consists of 13 residues. The CDR3: CAITLAHTDTQYF. CDR3 sequence (DNA): TGTGCCATCACGTTAGCGCACACAGATACGCAGTATTTT.

V usage is TRBV20-1 and J usage is TRBJ1-1; no reliable D call. V gave up 0 bases and J gave up 6 bases, with 8 bases separating them. Germline V gene sequence: CDR1 DFQATT, CDR2 SNEGSKA (reference sequence). There are 12 residues in the CDR3. CDR3 DNA sequence: TGCAGTGCTAGAGATGGCGCCTCTGAAGCTTTCTTT. Amino acids: CSARDGASEAFF.

The chain employs TRBV5-1 and TRBJ2-7, with D possibly TRBD2 on 5 matching bases. Germline CDR1 reads SGHRS; CDR2 reads YFSETQ. CDR3 length: 12 amino acids. Trimming pared 4 bases from V and 6 bases from J, leaving 11 bases between. CDR3 DNA: TGCGCCAGCAGCACGCAAGCGGCCGAGCAGTACTTC. As protein: CASSTQAAEQYF.

This chain connects TRBV2 to TRBJ2-7; D call uncertain. This CDR3 is built from 14 residues. The V end was cut by 2 bases, the J end by 3 bases, with 11 bases between. The germline V gene has CDR1 SNHLY and CDR2 FYNNEI. CDR3 in amino acids: CASSEKTESYEQYF. The CDR3 DNA is TGTGCCAGCAGTGAAAAAACAGAAAGCTACGAGCAGTACTTC.